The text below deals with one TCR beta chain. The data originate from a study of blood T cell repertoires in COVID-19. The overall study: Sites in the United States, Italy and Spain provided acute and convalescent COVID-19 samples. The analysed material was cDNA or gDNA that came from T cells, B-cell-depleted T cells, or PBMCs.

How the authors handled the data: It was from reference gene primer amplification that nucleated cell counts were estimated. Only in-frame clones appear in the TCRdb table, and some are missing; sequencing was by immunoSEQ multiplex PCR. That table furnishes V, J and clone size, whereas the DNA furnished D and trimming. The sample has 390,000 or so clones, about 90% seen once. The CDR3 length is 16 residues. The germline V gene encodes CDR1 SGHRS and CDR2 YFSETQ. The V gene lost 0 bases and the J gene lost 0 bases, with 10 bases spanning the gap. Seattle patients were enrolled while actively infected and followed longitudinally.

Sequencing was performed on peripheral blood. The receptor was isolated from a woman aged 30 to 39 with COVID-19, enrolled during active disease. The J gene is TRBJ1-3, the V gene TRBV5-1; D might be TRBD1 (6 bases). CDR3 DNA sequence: TGCGCCAGCAGCTTGGACGGGGGGCTCTCTGGAAACACCATATATTTT. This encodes CASSLDGGLSGNTIYF.